A selection of T cell receptor beta chains follows, all from one sample in a study of T cells expressing NK-cell markers. TCRdb reanalyzed the 5' RACE reads, giving one entry per CDR3 protein sequence and no DNA. This table holds about 160,000 distinct CDR3 sequences. What was sequenced was blood T cells: a sorted CD56 or NKG2C T cell subset, CD4+ or CD8+ T cells, or bulk PBMC T cells (not recorded which). Receptor source: a woman aged 18-69 years in good health. Both conserved end residues are part of each CDR3. Fields, in order: CDR3 protein, CDR3 length, V gene, J gene.

CASSLDASPGTQYF,14,TRBV5-4,TRBJ2-5
CASSKPRGQGAHEQYF,16,TRBV28,TRBJ2-7
CASSEAARRGNQPQHF,16,TRBV10-1,TRBJ1-5
CASSEGGLVSEQFF,14,TRBV2,TRBJ2-1
CASSQDLIAGGEQYF,15,TRBV3-1,TRBJ2-7
CASSRVGVGGYGYTF,15,TRBV27,TRBJ1-2
CASSEGQGAFEQYF,14,TRBV9,TRBJ2-7
CASSTGSYEQYF,12,TRBV12-3/TRBV12-4,TRBJ2-7
CASSLVGVRTEAFF,14,TRBV12-3/TRBV12-4,TRBJ1-1
CASSPTVRTNEKLFF,15,TRBV12-3/TRBV12-4,TRBJ1-4
CASSLAGAPATHNEQFF,17,TRBV14,TRBJ2-1
CAWSVRSGPYNEQFF,15,TRBV30,TRBJ2-1
CASSRLAGGGYTQYF,15,TRBV5-6,TRBJ2-3